This T cell receptor beta chain was sequenced in a study of T cell responses to AZD1222 COVID-19 vaccine. TCRdb's copy holds only in-frame clones and misses some; the assay was immunoSEQ multiplex PCR. The sample holds more than 95,000 clones, roughly nine tenths seen once. CDR3 length: 16 amino acids. Germline CDR1 LNHNV, CDR2 YYDKDF (reference sequence). Losses at the gene ends were 0 bases for V and 3 bases for J; bases not matched to a gene: 6. The receptor was derived from an adult in good health. The rearrangement joins TRBV15 to TRBJ2-3, with 7 nucleotides matching TRBD2. The input for sequencing was peripheral blood, taken on day 0 of AZD1222 vaccination. The CDR3 loop is CATSRDPSGGTDTQYF. DNA for the CDR3: TGTGCCACCAGCAGAGATCCTAGCGGCGGGACAGATACGCAGTATTTT.